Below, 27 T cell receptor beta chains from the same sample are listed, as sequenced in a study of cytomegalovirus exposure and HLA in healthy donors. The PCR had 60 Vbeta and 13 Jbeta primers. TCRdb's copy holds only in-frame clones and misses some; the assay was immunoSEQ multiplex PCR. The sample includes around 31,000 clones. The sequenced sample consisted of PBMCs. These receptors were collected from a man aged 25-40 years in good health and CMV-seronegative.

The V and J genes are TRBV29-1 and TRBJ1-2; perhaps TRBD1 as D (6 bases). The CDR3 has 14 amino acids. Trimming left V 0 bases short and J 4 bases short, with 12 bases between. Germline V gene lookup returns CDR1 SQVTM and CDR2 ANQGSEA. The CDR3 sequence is CSVEESQGPYGYTF. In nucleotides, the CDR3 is TGCAGCGTTGAAGAGTCACAGGGCCCCTATGGCTACACCTTC.

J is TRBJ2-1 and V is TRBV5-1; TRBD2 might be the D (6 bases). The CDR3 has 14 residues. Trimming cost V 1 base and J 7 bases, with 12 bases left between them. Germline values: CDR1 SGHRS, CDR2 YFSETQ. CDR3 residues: CASSLMPGENEQFF. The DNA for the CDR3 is TGCGCCAGCAGCTTGATGCCGGGAGAGAATGAGCAGTTCTTC.

The CDR3 is CASSQAAGGEETQYF. The CDR3 nucleotides read TGTGCCAGCAGCCAAGCGGCAGGGGGCGAGGAGACCCAGTACTTC. The chain couples TRBV4-2 to TRBJ2-5; 8 bases fit TRBD1. Per germline, CDR1 LGHNA and CDR2 YNFKEQ. Trimming cost V 1 base and J 5 bases; bases outside gene matches: 6. The CDR3 consists of 15 residues.

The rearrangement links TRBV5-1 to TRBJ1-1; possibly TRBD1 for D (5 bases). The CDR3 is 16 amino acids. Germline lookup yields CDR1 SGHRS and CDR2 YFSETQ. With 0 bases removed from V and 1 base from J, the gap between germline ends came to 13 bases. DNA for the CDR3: TGCGCCAGCAGCTTGGTGCCGCAGGGAAGGAACACTGAAGCTTTCTTT. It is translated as CASSLVPQGRNTEAFF.

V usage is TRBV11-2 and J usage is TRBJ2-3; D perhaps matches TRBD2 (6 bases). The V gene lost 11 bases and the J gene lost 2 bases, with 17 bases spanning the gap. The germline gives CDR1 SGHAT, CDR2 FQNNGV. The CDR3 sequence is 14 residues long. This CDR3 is CASRGTSHTDTQYF. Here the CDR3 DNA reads TGTGCCTCCCGCGGGACTTCGCACACAGATACGCAGTATTTT.

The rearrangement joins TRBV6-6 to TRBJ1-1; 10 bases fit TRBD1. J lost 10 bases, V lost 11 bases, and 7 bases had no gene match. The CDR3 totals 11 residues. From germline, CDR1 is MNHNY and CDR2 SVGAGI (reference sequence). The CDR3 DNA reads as TGTGCCGTGGTCGGACAGGGGGGAGCTTTCTTT. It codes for CAVVGQGGAFF.

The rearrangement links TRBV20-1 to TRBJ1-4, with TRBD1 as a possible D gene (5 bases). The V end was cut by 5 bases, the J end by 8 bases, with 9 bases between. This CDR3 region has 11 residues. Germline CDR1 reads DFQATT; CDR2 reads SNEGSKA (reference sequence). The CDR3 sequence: CSALGGEKLFF. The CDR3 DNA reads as TGCAGTGCTCTGGGGGGGGAAAAACTGTTTTTT.

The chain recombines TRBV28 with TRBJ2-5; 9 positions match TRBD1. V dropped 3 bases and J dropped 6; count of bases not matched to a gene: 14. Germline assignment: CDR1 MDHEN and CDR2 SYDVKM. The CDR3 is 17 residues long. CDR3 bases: TGTGCCAGCAGTTTTCTGGGTAACACGGACAGGGGACAGACCCAGTACTTC. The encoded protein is CASSFLGNTDRGQTQYF.

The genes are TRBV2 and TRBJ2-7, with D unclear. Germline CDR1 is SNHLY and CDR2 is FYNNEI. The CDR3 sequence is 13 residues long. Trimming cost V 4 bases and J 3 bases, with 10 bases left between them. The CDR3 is CASSVVRLYEQYF. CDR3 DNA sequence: TGTGCCAGCAGTGTAGTCAGGCTCTACGAGCAGTACTTC.

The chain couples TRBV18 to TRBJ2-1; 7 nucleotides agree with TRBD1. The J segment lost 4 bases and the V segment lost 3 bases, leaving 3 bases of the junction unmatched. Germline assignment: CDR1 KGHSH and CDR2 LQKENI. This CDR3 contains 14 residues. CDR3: CASSPVQGYNEQFF. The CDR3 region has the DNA TGTGCCAGCTCACCGGTACAGGGGTACAATGAGCAGTTCTTC. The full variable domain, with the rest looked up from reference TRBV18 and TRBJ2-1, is NAGVMQNPRHLVRRRGQEARLRCSPMKGHSHVYWYRQLPEEGLKFMVYLQKENIIDESGMPKERFSAEFPKEGPSILRIQQVVRGDSAAYFCASSPVQGYNEQFFGPGTRLTVL.

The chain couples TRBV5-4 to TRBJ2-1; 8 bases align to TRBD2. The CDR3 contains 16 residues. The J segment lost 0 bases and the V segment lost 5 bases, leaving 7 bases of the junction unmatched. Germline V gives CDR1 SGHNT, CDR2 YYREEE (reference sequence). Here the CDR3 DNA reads TGTGCCAGCAGGTTAGGGGGGACTAGCTCCTACAATGAGCAGTTCTTC. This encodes CASRLGGTSSYNEQFF. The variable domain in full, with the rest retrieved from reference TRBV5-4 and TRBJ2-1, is ETGVTQSPTHLIKTRGQQVTLRCSSQSGHNTVSWYQQALGQGPQFIFQYYREEENGRGNFPPRFSGLQFPNYSSELNVNALELDDSALYLCASRLGGTSSYNEQFFGPGTRLTVL.

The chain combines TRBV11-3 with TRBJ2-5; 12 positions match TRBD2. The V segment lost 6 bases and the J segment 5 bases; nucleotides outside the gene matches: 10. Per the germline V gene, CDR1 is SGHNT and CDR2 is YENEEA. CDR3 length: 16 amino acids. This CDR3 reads CASSPRLAGVGETQYF. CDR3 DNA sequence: TGTGCCAGCAGTCCAAGACTAGCGGGGGTTGGGGAGACCCAGTACTTC.

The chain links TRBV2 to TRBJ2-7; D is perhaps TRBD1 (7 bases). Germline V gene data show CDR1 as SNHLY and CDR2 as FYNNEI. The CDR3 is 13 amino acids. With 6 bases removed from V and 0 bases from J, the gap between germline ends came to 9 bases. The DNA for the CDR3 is TGTGCCAGCAGGCGGGACAGCTCCTACGAGCAGTACTTC. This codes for CASRRDSSYEQYF. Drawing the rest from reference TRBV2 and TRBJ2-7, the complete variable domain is EPEVTQTPSHQVTQMGQEVILRCVPISNHLYFYWYRQILGQKVEFLVSFYNNEISEKSEIFDDQFSVERPDGSNFTLKIRSTKLEDSAMYFCASRRDSSYEQYFGPGTRLTVT.

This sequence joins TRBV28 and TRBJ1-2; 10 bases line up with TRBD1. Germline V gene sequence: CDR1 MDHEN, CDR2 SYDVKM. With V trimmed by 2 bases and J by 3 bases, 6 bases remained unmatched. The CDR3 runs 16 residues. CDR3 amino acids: CASSLLGTGADYGYTF. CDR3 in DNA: TGTGCCAGCAGTTTACTCGGGACAGGGGCTGACTATGGCTACACCTTC.

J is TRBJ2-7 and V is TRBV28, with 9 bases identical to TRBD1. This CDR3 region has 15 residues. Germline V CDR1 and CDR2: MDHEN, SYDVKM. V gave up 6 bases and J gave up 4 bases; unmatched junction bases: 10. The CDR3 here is CASSPGQGLVYEQYF. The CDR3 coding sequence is TGTGCCAGCAGCCCAGGACAGGGGTTAGTGTACGAGCAGTACTTC.

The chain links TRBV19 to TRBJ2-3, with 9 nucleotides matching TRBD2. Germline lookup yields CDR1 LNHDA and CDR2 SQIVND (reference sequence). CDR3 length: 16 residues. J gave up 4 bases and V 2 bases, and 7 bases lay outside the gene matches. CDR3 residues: CASSIIAGVAADTQYF. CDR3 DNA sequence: TGTGCCAGTAGTATAATAGCGGGAGTTGCGGCAGATACGCAGTATTTT.

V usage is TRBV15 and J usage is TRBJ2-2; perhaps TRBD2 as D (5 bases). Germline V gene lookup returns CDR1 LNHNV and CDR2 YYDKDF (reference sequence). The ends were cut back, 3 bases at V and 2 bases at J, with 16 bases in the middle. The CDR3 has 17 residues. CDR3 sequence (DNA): TGTGCCACCAGCAGGATCCTCCCCGGGGTAAACACCGGGGAGCTGTTTTTT. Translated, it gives CATSRILPGVNTGELFF.

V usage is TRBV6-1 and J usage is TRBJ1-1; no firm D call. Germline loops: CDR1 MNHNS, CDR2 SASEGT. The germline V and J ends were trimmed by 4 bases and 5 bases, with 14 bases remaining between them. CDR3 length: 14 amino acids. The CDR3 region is CASSAWGGRTEAFF. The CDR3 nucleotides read TGTGCCAGCAGTGCGTGGGGAGGAAGGACTGAAGCTTTCTTT.

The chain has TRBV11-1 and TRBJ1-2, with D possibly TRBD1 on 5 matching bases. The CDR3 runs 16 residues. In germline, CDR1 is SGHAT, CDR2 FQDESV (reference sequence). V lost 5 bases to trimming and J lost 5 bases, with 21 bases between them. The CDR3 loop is CASSPPLGPLLYGYTF. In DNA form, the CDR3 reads TGTGCCAGCAGCCCCCCTTTGGGGCCGCTGTTATATGGCTACACCTTC.

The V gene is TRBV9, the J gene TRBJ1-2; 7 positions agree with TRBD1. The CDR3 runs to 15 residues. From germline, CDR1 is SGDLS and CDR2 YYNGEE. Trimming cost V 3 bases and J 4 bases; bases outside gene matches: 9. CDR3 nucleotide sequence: TGTGCCAGCAGCGAGACAGGGTATGGTGTCTATGGCTACACCTTC. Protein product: CASSETGYGVYGYTF. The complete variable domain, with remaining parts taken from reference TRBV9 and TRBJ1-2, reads DSGVTQTPKHLITATGQRVTLRCSPRSGDLSVYWYQQSLDQGLQFLIQYYNGEERAKGNILERFSAQQFPDLHSELNLSSLELGDSALYFCASSETGYGVYGYTFGSGTRLTVV.

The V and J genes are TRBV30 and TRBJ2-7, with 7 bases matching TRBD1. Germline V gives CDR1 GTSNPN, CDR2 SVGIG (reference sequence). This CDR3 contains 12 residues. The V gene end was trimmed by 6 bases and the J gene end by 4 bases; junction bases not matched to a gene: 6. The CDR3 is CACTGTEYEQYF. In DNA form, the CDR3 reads TGTGCCTGTACCGGGACAGAGTACGAGCAGTACTTC.

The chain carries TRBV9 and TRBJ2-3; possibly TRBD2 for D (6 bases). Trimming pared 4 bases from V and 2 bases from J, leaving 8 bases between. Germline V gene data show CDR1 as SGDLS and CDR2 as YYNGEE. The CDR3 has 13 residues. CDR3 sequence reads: CASSRDFTDTQYF. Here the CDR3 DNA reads TGTGCCAGCAGCCGGGACTTCACAGATACGCAGTATTTT.

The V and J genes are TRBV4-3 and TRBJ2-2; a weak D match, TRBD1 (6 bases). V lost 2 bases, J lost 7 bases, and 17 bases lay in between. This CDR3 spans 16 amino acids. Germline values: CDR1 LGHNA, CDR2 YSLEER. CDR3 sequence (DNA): TGCGCCAGCAGCCAACATCCCCGACAGGTTGGCGGGGAGCTGTTTTTT. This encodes CASSQHPRQVGGELFF.

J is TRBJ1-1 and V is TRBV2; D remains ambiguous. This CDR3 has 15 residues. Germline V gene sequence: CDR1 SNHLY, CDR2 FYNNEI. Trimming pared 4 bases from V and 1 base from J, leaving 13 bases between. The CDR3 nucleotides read TGTGCCAGCAGTGCCGAAGGGAGGGAGAACACTGAAGCTTTCTTT. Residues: CASSAEGRENTEAFF.

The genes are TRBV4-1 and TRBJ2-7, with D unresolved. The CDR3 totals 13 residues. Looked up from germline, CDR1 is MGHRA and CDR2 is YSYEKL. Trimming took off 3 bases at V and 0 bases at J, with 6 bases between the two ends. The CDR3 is CASSQGNSYEQYF. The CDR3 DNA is TGCGCCAGCAGCCAGGGCAACTCCTACGAGCAGTACTTC.

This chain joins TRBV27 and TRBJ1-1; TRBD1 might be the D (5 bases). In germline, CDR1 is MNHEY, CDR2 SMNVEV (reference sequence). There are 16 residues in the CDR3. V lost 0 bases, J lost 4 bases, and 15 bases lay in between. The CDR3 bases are TGTGCCAGCAGTTTATCCCCGGGGTTGGGGGGCACTGAAGCTTTCTTT. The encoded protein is CASSLSPGLGGTEAFF.

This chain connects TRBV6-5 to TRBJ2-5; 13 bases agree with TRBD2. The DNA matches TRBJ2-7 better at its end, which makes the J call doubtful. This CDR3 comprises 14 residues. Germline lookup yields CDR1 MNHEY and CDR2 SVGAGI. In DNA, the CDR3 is TGTGCCAGCAGACAACTAGCGGGAGGGTACGAGCAGTACTTC. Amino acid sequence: CASRQLAGGYEQYF.